This T cell receptor (beta chain) appears in the sequencing data of a study of T cell changes during pregnancy in multiple sclerosis. Germline V CDR1 and CDR2: SGHRS, YFSETQ. The J segment lost 4 bases and the V segment lost 0 bases, leaving 3 bases of the junction unmatched. The CDR3 covers 15 residues. TCRdb's table, derived via immunoSEQ multiplex PCR, lists solely in-frame clones and lacks some. The sample has about 110,000 clones, approximately 89% seen once. The TCR sequence derives from a female donor with multiple sclerosis, enrolled in a pregnancy study. This sequence joins TRBV5-1 and TRBJ2-7, with TRBD2 matching 11 bases. The sample in question was peripheral blood, obtained after pregnancy. The CDR3 here is CASSLGLAGTYEQYF. The CDR3 bases are TGCGCCAGCAGCTTGGGACTAGCGGGGACTTACGAGCAGTACTTC.